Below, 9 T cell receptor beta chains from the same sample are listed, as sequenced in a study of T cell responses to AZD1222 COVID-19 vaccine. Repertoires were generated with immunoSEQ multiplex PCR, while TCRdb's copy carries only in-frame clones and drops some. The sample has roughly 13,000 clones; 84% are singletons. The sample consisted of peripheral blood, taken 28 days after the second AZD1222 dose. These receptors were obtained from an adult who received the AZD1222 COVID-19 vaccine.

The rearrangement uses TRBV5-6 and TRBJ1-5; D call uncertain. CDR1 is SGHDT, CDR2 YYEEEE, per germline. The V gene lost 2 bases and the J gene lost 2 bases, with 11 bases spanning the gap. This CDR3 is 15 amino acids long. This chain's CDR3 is CASSFFSGGNQPQHF. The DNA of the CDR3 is TGTGCCAGCAGCTTTTTTTCTGGGGGCAATCAGCCCCAGCATTTT.

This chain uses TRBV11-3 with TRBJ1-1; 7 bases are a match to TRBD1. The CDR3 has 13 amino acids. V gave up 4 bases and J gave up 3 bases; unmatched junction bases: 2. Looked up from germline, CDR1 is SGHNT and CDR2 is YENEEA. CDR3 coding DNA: TGTGCCAGCAGCTACGACAGGGACACTGAAGCTTTCTTT. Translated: CASSYDRDTEAFF.

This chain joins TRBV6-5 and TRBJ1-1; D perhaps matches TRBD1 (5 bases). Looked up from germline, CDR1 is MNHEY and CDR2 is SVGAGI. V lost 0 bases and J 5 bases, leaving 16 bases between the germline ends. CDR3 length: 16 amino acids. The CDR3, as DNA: TGTGCCAGCAGTTACTCGATCAGGGCCCGGCGAACTGAAGCTTTCTTT. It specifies CASSYSIRARRTEAFF.

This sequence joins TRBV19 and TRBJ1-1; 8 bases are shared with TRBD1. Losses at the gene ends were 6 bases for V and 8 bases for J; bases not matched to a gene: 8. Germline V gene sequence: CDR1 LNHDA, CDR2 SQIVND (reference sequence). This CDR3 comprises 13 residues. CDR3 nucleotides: TGTGCCAGTAGCCCCCAGGGGGCCCTCGAAGCTTTCTTT. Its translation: CASSPQGALEAFF.

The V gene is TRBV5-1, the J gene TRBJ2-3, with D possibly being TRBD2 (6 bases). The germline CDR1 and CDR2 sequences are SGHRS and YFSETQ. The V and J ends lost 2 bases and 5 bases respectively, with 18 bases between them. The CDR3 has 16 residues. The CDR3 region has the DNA TGCGCCAGCAGCTTCCGAGGCATTGGGACTGGAGATACGCAGTATTTT. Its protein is CASSFRGIGTGDTQYF.

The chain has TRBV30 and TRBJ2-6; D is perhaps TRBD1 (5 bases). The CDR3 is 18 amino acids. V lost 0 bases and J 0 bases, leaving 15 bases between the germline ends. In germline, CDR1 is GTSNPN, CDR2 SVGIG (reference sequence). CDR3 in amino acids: CAWSVEAGLRSGANVLTF. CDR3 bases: TGTGCCTGGAGTGTAGAGGCAGGGCTCCGCTCTGGGGCCAACGTCCTGACTTTC. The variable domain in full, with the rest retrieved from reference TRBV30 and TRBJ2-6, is SQTIHQWPATLVQPVGSPLSLECTVEGTSNPNLYWYRQAAGRGLQLLFYSVGIGQISSEVPQNLSASRPQDRQFILSSKKLLLSDSGFYLCAWSVEAGLRSGANVLTFGAGSRLTVL.

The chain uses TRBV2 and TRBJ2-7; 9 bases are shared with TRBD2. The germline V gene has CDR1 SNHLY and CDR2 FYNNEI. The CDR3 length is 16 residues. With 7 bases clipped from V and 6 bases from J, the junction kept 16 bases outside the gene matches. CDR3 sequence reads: CASTPLGLAFGGEQYF. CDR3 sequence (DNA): TGTGCCAGCACGCCCCTGGGACTAGCTTTCGGGGGCGAGCAGTACTTC.

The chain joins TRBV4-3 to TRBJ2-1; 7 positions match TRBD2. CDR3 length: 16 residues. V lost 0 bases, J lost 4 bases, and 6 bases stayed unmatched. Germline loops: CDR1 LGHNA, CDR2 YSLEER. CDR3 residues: CASSQDARGGYNEQFF. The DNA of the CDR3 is TGCGCCAGCAGCCAAGACGCGCGCGGGGGTTACAATGAGCAGTTCTTC.

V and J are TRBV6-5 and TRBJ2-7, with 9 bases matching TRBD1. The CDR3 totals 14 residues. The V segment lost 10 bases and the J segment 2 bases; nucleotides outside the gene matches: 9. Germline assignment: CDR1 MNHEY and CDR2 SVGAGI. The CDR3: CATTTGQGPYEQYF. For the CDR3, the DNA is TGTGCCACAACGACGGGACAGGGCCCCTACGAGCAGTACTTC.